This T cell receptor beta chain comes out of a study of blood T cell repertoires in COVID-19 (dated by TCRdb to the early 2020s). About the study as a whole: Samples covering the acute and convalescent phases of COVID-19 were provided by collaborators in the United States, Italy and Spain. The samples were drawn from two sources: the first 160 participants of the ongoing ImmuneRACE study, and over 1,000 subjects contributed by 6 global collaborators. The repertoires were made available in a free public database intended to serve as a resource for research on the immune response to SARS-CoV-2. Sample metadata almost always included a de-identified subject ID, COVID-19 status, age in years and sex. Deeply sampled blood TCRbeta repertoires from subjects exposed to, actively infected with, or recovered from COVID-19 were included in the dataset. The material from the prospective study consisted of cDNA or gDNA derived from T cells, B-cell-depleted T cells, or PBMCs. Where available, HLA class I and class II types were obtained from metadata supplied by the sample provider rather than from assay-based typing. Broad study findings and their caveats: How much clinical and demographic metadata was included differed by source and by participant, and the metadata was provided uncurated.

In the prospective study, participants were about 18 to 100 years old, resided in about two dozen geographic areas of the United States, and were enrolled through a virtual design. Cohort assignment in the prospective study relied on participant-reported clinical history from a screening survey and a study questionnaire. In the prospective study, whole blood, serum and a nasopharyngeal or oropharyngeal swab were collected from each participant by mobile phlebotomists. Over a 2-month period, participants in the prospective study had the option of providing additional blood draws and questionnaires. Before DNA extraction, prospective study blood samples were shipped either frozen or at room temperature. TCRbeta CDR3 regions were amplified from genomic DNA using the immunoSEQ Assay, a bias-controlled multiplex PCR. From the authors' description of their analysis: The number of nucleated cells in each sample was estimated by amplification of reference gene primers within the assay. To quantify the absolute abundance of each unique TCRbeta CDR3 rearrangement, sequence reads were collapsed and filtered. Productive Simpson clonality was computed per sample as the square root of Simpson's diversity index over productive rearrangements. TCRdb holds this immuneACCESS table with in-frame rearrangements only. Some clones are missing; in checked studies, unresolved V genes explain under half, and the rest has no known cause. V and J calls and clone size come straight from that table; D and trimming were deduced from the DNA. The sample table records under 500,000 clones; approximately 90% of these occur just once. The top ten constitute approximately 2% of the sample.

The CDR3 starts with the cysteine, ends with the phenylalanine, and has 12 residues. The kept DNA is CDR3 alone, 36 bases in frame from the first base. The V end gives up 3 bases and the J end 7 bases, leaving 2 bases in the junction not matched to a gene. CDR1 and CDR2 are read off the germline V gene as SNHLY and FYNNEI. A note on this clone: The specificity of this receptor is unknown. Nothing much larger sits one base from this clone, and base qualities are not available.

The receptor's source is a young woman with acute COVID-19. The chain was built from TRBV2 and TRBJ1-2; TRBD1 fits 7 bases in the junction. The sample comprised PBMCs or T cells enriched from blood (not recorded which). The CDR3: CASSDEGAGYTF. The DNA is TGTGCCAGCAGTGATGAGGGGGCTGGCTACACCTTC.